This T cell receptor beta chain was sequenced in a study of T cells in Graves' hyperthyroidism and ophthalmopathy. Study-wide results and limits: A model of 13 V-J pairs discriminated ophthalmopathy from stable hyperthyroidism.

Amplified regions were TCR beta CDR3 sequences from RNA transcripts. RT-PCR in the first round (using the HTBI primer set) targeted the TCR CDR3. TCRdb independently ran MiXCR on the multiplex PCR reads; one entry per CDR3 protein. Here the sample spans some 720,000 distinct CDR3 sequences, about a sixth being singletons. There are a few counts of this clonotype. Its matching antigen is unknown. V dropped 6 bases and J dropped 6; count of bases not matched to a gene: 4. CDR3 size: 11 residues. In germline, CDR1 is SQVTM, CDR2 ANQGSEA. Sequenced sample: blood. This chain uses TRBV29-1 with TRBJ2-7; 8 nucleotides align to TRBD1. This TCR came from a man younger than 30 with Graves' hyperthyroidism. CDR3 bases: TGCAGCGTAGGGACAGGCTCCGAGCAGTACTTC. It is translated as CSVGTGSEQYF.